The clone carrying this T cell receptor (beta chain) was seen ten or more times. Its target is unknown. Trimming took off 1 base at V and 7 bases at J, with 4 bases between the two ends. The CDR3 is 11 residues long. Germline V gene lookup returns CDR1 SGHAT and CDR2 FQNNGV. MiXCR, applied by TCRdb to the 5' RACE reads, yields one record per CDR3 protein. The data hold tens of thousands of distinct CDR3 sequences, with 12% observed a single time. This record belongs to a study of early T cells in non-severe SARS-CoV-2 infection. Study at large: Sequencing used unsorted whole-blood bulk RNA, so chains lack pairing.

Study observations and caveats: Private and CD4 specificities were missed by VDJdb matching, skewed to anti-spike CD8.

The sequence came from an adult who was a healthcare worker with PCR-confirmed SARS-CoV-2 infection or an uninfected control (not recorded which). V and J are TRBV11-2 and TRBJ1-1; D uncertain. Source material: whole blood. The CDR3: CASSLGGEAFF. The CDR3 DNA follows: TGTGCCAGCAGCTTAGGGGGTGAAGCTTTCTTT.